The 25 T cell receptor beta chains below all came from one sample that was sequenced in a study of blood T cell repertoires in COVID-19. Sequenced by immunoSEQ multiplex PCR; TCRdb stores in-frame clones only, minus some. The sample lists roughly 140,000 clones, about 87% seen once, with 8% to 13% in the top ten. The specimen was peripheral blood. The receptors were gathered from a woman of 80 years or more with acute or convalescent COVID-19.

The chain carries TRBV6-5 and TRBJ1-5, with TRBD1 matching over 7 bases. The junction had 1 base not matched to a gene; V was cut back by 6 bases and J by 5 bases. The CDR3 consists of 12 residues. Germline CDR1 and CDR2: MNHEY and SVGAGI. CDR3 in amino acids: CASRDRDQPQHF. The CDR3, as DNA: TGTGCCAGCAGAGACAGGGATCAGCCCCAGCATTTT.

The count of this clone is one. CDR3 in amino acids: CASSPGQNYNEQFF. The CDR3 region has the DNA TGTGCCAGCTCACCCGGACAAAACTACAATGAGCAGTTCTTC. V usage is TRBV18 and J usage is TRBJ2-1, with a weak D call TRBD1 (5 bases). V shed 3 bases and J shed 3 bases, with 9 bases lying between them. This CDR3 has 14 amino acids. Germline V gene lookup returns CDR1 KGHSH and CDR2 LQKENI. Together with reference TRBV18 and TRBJ2-1, the CDR3 gives the full variable domain: NAGVMQNPRHLVRRRGQEARLRCSPMKGHSHVYWYRQLPEEGLKFMVYLQKENIIDESGMPKERFSAEFPKEGPSILRIQQVVRGDSAAYFCASSPGQNYNEQFFGPGTRLTVL.

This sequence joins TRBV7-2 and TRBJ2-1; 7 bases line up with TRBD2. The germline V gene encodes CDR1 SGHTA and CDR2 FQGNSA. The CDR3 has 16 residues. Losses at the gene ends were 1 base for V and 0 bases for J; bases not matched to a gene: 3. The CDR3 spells CASSLGLAVSYNEQFF. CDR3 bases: TGTGCCAGCAGCTTAGGGCTAGCGGTCTCCTACAATGAGCAGTTCTTC. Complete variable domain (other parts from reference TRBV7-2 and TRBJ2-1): GAGVSQSPSNKVTEKGKDVELRCDPISGHTALYWYRQSLGQGLEFLIYFQGNSAPDKSGLPSDRFSAERTGGSVSTLTIQRTQQEDSAVYLCASSLGLAVSYNEQFFGPGTRLTVL.

DNA for the CDR3: TGTGCCAGCAGCGTAGGTTGGGGACAGGGCCTGAATTCACCCCTCCACTTT. Translation: CASSVGWGQGLNSPLHF. The chain uses TRBV9 and TRBJ1-6; 9 bases map to TRBD1. CDR3 size: 17 residues. The germline CDR1 and CDR2 sequences are SGDLS and YYNGEE. V lost 0 bases and J lost 7; bases outside the gene matches: 8.

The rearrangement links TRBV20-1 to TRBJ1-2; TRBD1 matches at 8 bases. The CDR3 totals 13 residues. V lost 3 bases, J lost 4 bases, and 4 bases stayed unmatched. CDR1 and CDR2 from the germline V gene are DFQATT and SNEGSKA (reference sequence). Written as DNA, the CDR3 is TGCAGTGCTAGTCTACAGGGGGTCTATGGCTACACCTTC. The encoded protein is CSASLQGVYGYTF.

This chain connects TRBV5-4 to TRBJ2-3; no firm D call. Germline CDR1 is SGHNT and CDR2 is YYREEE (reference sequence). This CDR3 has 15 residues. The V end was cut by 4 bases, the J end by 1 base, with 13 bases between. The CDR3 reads CASSQDNGGTDTQYF. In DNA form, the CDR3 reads TGTGCCAGCAGCCAGGATAATGGCGGCACAGATACGCAGTATTTT.

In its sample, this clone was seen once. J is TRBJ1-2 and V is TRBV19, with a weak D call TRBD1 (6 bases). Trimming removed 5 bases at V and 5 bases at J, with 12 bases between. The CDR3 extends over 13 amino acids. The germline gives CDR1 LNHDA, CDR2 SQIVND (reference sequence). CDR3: CASSDRRPYGYTF. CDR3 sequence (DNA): TGTGCCAGTAGTGACAGGCGTCCTTATGGCTACACCTTC.

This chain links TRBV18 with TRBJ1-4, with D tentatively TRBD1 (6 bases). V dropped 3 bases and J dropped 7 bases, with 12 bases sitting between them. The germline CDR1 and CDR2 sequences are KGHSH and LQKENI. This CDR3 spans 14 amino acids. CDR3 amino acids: CASSPRGTPEKLFF. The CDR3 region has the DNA TGTGCCAGCTCACCTAGGGGGACGCCTGAAAAACTGTTTTTT.

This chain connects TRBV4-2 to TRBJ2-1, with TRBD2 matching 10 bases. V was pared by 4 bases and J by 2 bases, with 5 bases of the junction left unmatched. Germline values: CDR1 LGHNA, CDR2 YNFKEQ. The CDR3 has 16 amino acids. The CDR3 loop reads CASSPSGGAAYNEQFF. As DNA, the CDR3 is TGTGCCAGCAGCCCGAGCGGGGGGGCCGCCTACAATGAGCAGTTCTTC.

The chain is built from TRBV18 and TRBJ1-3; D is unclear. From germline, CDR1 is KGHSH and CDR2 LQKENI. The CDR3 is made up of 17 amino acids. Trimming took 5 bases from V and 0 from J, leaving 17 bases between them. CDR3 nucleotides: TGTGCCAGCTCAACTCTCGCTGCGGGATCCTCTGGAAACACCATATATTTT. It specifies CASSTLAAGSSGNTIYF.

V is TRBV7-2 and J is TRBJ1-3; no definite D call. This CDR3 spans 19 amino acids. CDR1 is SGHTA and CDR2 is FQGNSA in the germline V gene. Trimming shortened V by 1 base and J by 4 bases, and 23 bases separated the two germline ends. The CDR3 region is CASSLERRVVGVVGNTIYF. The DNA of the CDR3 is TGTGCCAGCAGCTTAGAGAGGAGGGTTGTCGGGGTAGTGGGAAACACCATATATTTT.

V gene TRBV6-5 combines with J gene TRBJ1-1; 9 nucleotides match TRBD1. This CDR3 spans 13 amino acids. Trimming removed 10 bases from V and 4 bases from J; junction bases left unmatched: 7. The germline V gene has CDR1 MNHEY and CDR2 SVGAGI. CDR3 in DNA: TGTGCCACAGCTTGGGGACAGGGCACTGAAGCTTTCTTT. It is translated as CATAWGQGTEAFF.

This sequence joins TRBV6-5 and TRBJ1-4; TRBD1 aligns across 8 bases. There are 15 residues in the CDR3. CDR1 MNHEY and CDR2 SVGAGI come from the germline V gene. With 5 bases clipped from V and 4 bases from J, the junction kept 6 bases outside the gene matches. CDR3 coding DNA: TGTGCCAGCAGTCCACAGGGGGGCGGTAATGAAAAACTGTTTTTT. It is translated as CASSPQGGGNEKLFF.

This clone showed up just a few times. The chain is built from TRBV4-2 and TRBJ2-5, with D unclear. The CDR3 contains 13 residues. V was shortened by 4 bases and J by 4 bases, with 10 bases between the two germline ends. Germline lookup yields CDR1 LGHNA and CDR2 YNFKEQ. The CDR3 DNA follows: TGTGCCAGCAGCCCTACTCCCTCAGAGACCCAGTACTTC. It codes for CASSPTPSETQYF.

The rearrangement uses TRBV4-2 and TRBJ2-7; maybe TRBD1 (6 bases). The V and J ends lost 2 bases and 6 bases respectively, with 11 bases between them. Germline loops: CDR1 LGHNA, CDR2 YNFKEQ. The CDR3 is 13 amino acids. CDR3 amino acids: CASSQLTGTEQYF. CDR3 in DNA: TGTGCCAGCAGCCAACTTACAGGGACCGAGCAGTACTTC.

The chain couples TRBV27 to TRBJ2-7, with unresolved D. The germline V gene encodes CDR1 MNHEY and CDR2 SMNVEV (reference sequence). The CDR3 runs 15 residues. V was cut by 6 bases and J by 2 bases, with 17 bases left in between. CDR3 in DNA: TGTGCCAGCAGACCTTTCTCCGAGGTGACCTACGAGCAGTACTTC. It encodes CASRPFSEVTYEQYF.

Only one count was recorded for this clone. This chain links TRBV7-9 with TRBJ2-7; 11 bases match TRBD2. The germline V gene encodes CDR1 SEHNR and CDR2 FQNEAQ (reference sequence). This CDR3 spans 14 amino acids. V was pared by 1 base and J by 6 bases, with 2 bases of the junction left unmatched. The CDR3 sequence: CASSLELAGAEQYF. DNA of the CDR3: TGTGCCAGCAGCTTAGAACTAGCGGGGGCCGAGCAGTACTTC.

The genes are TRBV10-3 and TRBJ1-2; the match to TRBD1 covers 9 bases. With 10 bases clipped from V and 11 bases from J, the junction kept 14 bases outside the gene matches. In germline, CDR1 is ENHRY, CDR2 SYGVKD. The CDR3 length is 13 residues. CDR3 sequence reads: CATSMEDRGRYTF. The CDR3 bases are TGTGCCACGTCGATGGAGGACAGGGGTCGATACACCTTC.

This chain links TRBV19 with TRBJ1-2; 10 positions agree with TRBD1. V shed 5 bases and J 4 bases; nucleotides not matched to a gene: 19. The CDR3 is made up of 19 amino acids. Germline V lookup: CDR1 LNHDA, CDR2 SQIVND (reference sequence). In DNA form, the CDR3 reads TGTGCCAGTAGTGGGTCGACAGGGGGCATGTCAATAACCGGCTATGGCTACACCTTC. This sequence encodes CASSGSTGGMSITGYGYTF.

DNA for the CDR3: TGTGCCAGCAGTCGAAGTAGCTCTGGAAACACCATATATTTT. Translating it yields CASSRSSSGNTIYF. The V call is TRBV4-2, the J call TRBJ1-3; D unclear. Germline CDR1 reads LGHNA; CDR2 reads YNFKEQ. CDR3 length: 14 residues. The germline V and J ends were trimmed by 6 bases and 0 bases, with 9 bases remaining between them.

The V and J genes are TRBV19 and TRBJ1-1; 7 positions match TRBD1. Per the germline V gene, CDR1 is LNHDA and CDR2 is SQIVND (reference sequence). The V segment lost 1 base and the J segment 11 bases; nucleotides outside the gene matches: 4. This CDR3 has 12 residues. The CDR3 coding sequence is TGTGCCAGTAGTATAGCACAGGGGAGGGCTTTCTTT. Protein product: CASSIAQGRAFF.

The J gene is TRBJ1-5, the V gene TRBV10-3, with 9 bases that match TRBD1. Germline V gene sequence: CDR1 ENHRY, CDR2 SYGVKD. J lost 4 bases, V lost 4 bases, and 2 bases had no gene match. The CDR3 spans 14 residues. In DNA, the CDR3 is TGTGCCATCAGTGGACAGGGGGGGAATCAGCCCCAGCATTTT. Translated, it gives CAISGQGGNQPQHF.

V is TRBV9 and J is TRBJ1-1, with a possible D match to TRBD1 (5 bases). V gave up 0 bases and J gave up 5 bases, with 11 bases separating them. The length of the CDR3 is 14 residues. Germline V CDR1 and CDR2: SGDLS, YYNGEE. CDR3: CASSVVGEGTEAFF. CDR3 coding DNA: TGTGCCAGCAGCGTAGTGGGGGAGGGTACTGAAGCTTTCTTT.

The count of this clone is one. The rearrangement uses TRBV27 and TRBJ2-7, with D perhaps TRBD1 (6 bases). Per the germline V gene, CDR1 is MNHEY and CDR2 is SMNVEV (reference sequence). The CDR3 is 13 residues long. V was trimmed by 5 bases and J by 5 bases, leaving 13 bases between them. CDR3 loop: CASSRKNRDEQYF. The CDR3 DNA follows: TGTGCCAGCAGTCGGAAGAACAGGGACGAGCAGTACTTC.

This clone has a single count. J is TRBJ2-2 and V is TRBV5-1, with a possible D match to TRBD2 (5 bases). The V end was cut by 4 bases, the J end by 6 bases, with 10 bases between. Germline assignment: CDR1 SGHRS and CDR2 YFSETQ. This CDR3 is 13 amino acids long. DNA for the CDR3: TGCGCCAGCAGCGGAGAGGGTTCCGGGGAGCTGTTTTTT. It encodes CASSGEGSGELFF.